These T cell receptor beta chains were read from a single sample in a study of T-cell reconstitution after alpha-beta-depleted transplantation in children. TCRdb passed the PCR reads through MiXCR, listing each CDR3 protein once. The sample holds 200,000 or so distinct CDR3 sequences; about 8.7% are singletons and the top ten take roughly a third. The sample here was PBMCs, mostly from graft donor cells, taken 360 days after TCRalphabeta/CD19-depleted stem cell transplant. These receptor sequences come from a male patient between 2 and 15 years old who had a stem cell transplant for acute myeloid leukemia, so the T cells may come from the graft donor. CDR3s include the opening cysteine and the closing phenylalanine or tryptophan. The D gene is left open where the match is weak. Where a row states a size, it is once, few, many or the class of an expanded clone; other rows omit it.

abundance: .
d_gene: .
v_gene: TRBV18
j_gene: TRBJ2-2
CDR3aa: CASSPDRRIDTGELFF
CDR3nt: TGTGCCAGCTCACCAGACAGGCGAATAGATACCGGGGAGCTGTTTTTT

abundance: few
d_gene: TRBD1
v_gene: TRBV6-5
j_gene: TRBJ2-7
CDR3aa: CASSYLGQGNEQYF
CDR3nt: TGTGCCAGCAGTTACTTGGGACAGGGTAACGAGCAGTACTTC

abundance: many
d_gene: .
v_gene: TRBV7-9
j_gene: TRBJ2-1
CDR3aa: CASSLGDYNEQFF
CDR3nt: TGTGCCAGCAGCTTGGGGGACTACAATGAGCAGTTCTTC

abundance: many
d_gene: .
v_gene: TRBV12-3/TRBV12-4
j_gene: TRBJ2-5
CDR3aa: CASSPRQGGETQYF
CDR3nt: TGTGCCAGCAGTCCCAGACAGGGAGGAGAGACCCAGTACTTC

abundance: few
d_gene: TRBD2
v_gene: TRBV27
j_gene: TRBJ2-1
CDR3aa: CASSPRGLAGDEQFF
CDR3nt: TGTGCCAGCAGTCCCCGGGGACTAGCGGGAGATGAGCAGTTCTTC

abundance: .
d_gene: .
v_gene: TRBV20-1
j_gene: TRBJ2-1
CDR3aa: CSASLGPTYNEQFF
CDR3nt: TGCAGTGCTAGCCTGGGGCCCACCTACAATGAGCAGTTCTTC

abundance: .
d_gene: .
v_gene: TRBV9
j_gene: TRBJ2-7
CDR3aa: CASSTGGGSYEQYF
CDR3nt: TGTGCCAGCAGCACGGGCGGAGGGAGCTACGAGCAGTACTTC

abundance: .
d_gene: TRBD2
v_gene: TRBV20-1
j_gene: TRBJ2-7
CDR3aa: CSASLAGRSYEQYF
CDR3nt: TGCAGTGCTAGCCTAGCGGGAAGATCCTACGAGCAGTACTTC

abundance: few
d_gene: .
v_gene: TRBV20-1
j_gene: TRBJ2-3
CDR3aa: CSANQRALDLTDTQYF
CDR3nt: TGCAGTGCCAATCAGCGGGCCCTCGACCTCACAGATACGCAGTATTTT

abundance: few
d_gene: .
v_gene: TRBV13
j_gene: TRBJ2-1
CDR3aa: CASSLVAPGDSYNEQFF
CDR3nt: TGTGCCAGCAGCTTAGTAGCCCCGGGGGACTCCTACAATGAGCAGTTCTTC

abundance: .
d_gene: .
v_gene: TRBV15
j_gene: TRBJ2-1
CDR3aa: CATSRDPLTGNEQFF
CDR3nt: TGTGCCACCAGCAGAGATCCCTTAACTGGCAATGAGCAGTTCTTC

abundance: .
d_gene: .
v_gene: TRBV29-1
j_gene: TRBJ1-2
CDR3aa: CSVGTANYGYTF
CDR3nt: TGCAGCGTTGGGACAGCGAACTATGGCTACACCTTC

abundance: few
d_gene: .
v_gene: TRBV20-1
j_gene: TRBJ2-5
CDR3aa: CSASLSRGGETQYF
CDR3nt: TGCAGTGCTAGTCTCTCCCGAGGGGGAGAGACCCAGTACTTC

abundance: few
d_gene: TRBD2
v_gene: TRBV5-1
j_gene: TRBJ2-1
CDR3aa: CASSLGGLAIWVQFF
CDR3nt: TGCGCCAGCAGCTTGGGGGGACTAGCGATTTGGGTCCAGTTCTTC

abundance: .
d_gene: TRBD2
v_gene: TRBV9
j_gene: TRBJ2-3
CDR3aa: CASSSPGRITSGGTDTQYF
CDR3nt: TGTGCCAGCAGCTCCCCGGGGCGTATCACTAGCGGGGGGACAGATACGCAGTATTTT

abundance: .
d_gene: .
v_gene: TRBV7-3
j_gene: TRBJ2-7
CDR3aa: CASSLTPGPYEQYF
CDR3nt: TGTGCCAGCAGCTTAACCCCCGGACCCTACGAGCAGTACTTC

abundance: .
d_gene: TRBD2
v_gene: TRBV19
j_gene: TRBJ2-1
CDR3aa: CASSRLAGVVRNEQFF
CDR3nt: TGTGCCAGTAGTCGGCTAGCGGGAGTGGTTCGGAATGAGCAGTTCTTC

abundance: .
d_gene: .
v_gene: TRBV7-2
j_gene: TRBJ1-1
CDR3aa: CASTGQAFTEAFF
CDR3nt: TGTGCCAGCACCGGCCAGGCTTTCACTGAAGCTTTCTTT

abundance: .
d_gene: TRBD2
v_gene: TRBV5-5
j_gene: TRBJ2-2
CDR3aa: CASSLFRGGLFF
CDR3nt: TGTGCCAGCAGCTTGTTCCGCGGGGGGCTGTTTTTT